This is a list of T cell receptor beta chains from one sample in a study of cytomegalovirus exposure and HLA in healthy donors. Sequencing used immunoSEQ multiplex PCR; TCRdb keeps in-frame clones, though not all of them. The sample lists roughly 150,000 clones; around 72% were seen once. The sample consisted of PBMCs. The source of these receptors is a man in his late teens or twenties in good health and CMV-seronegative. Both conserved end residues are part of each CDR3. The order of the fields is V gene, CDR3 protein.

TRBV4-1 | CASSLPSGSTAYEQYF
TRBV7-2 | CASSPLAGVRYTQYF
TRBV10-3 | CAISDYGTKPYEQYF
TRBV7-9 | CSSSFAARGRRAYEQYF
TRBV10-3 | CAISDPGLAEVGEQYF
TRBV2 | CASSEFSVYNEQFF
TRBV27 | CASSLGFSYNEQFF
TRBV7-8 | CASSATSWEQFF
TRBV28 | CASGGLNNEKLFF
TRBV19 | CASSISLAGNYEQYF
TRBV28 | CASSLDGGIPSTDTQYF
TRBV28 | CATKGFRSYNEQFF
TRBV5-6 | CASSLASSGRFNEQFF
TRBV6-1 | CASPTGGIYEQYF
TRBV18 | CASSPRGLAGGEQETQYF
TRBV5-8 | CASSPLSYSNQPQHF
TRBV19 | CASSRTGGSYEQYF
TRBV7-2 | CASSLEARVNTEAFF
TRBV9 | CASSGITGWDFNYGYTF
TRBV7-8 | CASSYTGGSYEQYF
TRBV15 | CATSRVVGNYGYTF
TRBV4-3 | CASSQDRRLADYNEQYF
TRBV4-1 | CASSQFRRTRGLAGVGTGELFF
TRBV2 | CASKTGVYQPQHF
TRBV6-5 | CASSPRQGTQPQHF
TRBV6-4 | CASSEDGVYRGTEAFF
TRBV15 | CATRFGAKGTQYF
TRBV5-6 | CASSFSVQTQYF
TRBV11-2 | CASSRQETQYF
TRBV29-1 | CSVESYFSGELFF
TRBV6-6 | CASSPSGAHDTQYF
TRBV5-4 | CASSLPGLGDNEQFF
TRBV25-1 | CASSDRHSSYNEQFF
TRBV10-3 | CAISEFANRENEQFF
TRBV6-5 | CASSPFGGAPLLF
TRBV6-5 | CASLPQRGYTGELFF
TRBV5-1 | CASSLSSGSRDNEQFF
TRBV29-1 | CSVPPVTKGYTF
TRBV6-5 | CARGQGVYEQYF
TRBV27 | CASSPVRGATGELFF
TRBV10-1 | CASSAAGGTYEQYF
TRBV7-9 | CASSGGPGTAYEQYF
TRBV4-3 | CASRAWAGPYNEQFF
TRBV7-9 | CASSFSGSSGELFF
TRBV27 | CASSYGGRGLGNTEAFF
TRBV18 | CASSPWTSGVYEQYF
TRBV29-1 | CSAPTTGREETQYF
TRBV5-4 | CASSSDSRPYEQYF
TRBV5-1 | CASSRNGREVRGYTF
TRBV7-9 | CSSSPQGGTGGDEQYF
TRBV29-1 | CSVVAVTSGYEQYF
TRBV7-2 | CASRYARTGSYNEQFF
TRBV11-2 | CASSLNRGAEQYF
TRBV7-2 | CASSLAGWGDRTGPEQYF
TRBV6-4 | CASSFSGTGESKEQFF
TRBV6-6 | CASSYPGGTGELFF
TRBV5-6 | CASSFGLGGALWPQHF
TRBV14 | CASSQDGDSIEAFF
TRBV6-4 | CASSEGAGAYNEQFF
TRBV25-1 | CASSSASDRTDTQYF